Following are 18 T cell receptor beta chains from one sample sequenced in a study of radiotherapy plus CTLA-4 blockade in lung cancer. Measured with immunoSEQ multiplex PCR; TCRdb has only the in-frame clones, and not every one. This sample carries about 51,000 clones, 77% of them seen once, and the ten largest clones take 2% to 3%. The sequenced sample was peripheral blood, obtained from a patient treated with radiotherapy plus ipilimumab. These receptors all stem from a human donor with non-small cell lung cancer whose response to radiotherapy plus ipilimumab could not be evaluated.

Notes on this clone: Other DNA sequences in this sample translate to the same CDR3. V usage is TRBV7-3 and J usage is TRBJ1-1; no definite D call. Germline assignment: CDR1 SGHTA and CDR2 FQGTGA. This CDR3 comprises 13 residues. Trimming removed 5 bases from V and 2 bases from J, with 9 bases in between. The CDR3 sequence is CASSLNSNTEAFF. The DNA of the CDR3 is TGTGCCAGCAGCCTTAACAGCAACACTGAAGCTTTCTTT.

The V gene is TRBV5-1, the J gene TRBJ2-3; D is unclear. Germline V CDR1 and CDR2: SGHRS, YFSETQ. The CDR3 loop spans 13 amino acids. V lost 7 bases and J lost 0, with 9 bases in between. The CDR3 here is CASGQFSTDTQYF. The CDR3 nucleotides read TGCGCCAGCGGTCAGTTCAGCACAGATACGCAGTATTTT.

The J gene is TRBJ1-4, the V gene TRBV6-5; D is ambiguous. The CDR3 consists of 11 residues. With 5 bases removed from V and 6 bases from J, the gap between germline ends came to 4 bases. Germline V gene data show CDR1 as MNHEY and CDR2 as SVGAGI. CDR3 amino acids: CASSLHEKLFF. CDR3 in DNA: TGTGCCAGCAGTCTCCATGAAAAACTGTTTTTT.

The CDR3 DNA reads as TGCGCCAGCAGCCTGACAGGGGGTTATGGAAACACCATATATTTT. The encoded protein is CASSLTGGYGNTIYF. The chain has TRBV5-1 and TRBJ1-3; 9 nucleotides align to TRBD1. Looked up from germline, CDR1 is SGHRS and CDR2 is YFSETQ. This CDR3 is built from 15 residues. J lost 3 bases, V lost 4 bases, and 5 bases had no gene match.

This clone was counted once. CDR3 sequence (DNA): TGTGCCAGCAGTTTAGCGGGGGGGCGGGATACGCAGTATTTT. Translating gives CASSLAGGRDTQYF. The chain employs TRBV9 and TRBJ2-3; 11 bases are shared with TRBD2. This CDR3 comprises 14 residues. V lost 5 bases to trimming and J lost 6 bases; unmatched junction nucleotides: 5. Germline lookup yields CDR1 SGDLS and CDR2 YYNGEE.

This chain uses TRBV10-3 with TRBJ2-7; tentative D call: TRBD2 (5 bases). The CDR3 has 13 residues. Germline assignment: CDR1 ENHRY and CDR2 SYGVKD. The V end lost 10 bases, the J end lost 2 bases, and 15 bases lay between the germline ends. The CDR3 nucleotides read TGTGCCACCGGACTCCCCTGGGCCTACGAGCAGTACTTC. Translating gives CATGLPWAYEQYF.

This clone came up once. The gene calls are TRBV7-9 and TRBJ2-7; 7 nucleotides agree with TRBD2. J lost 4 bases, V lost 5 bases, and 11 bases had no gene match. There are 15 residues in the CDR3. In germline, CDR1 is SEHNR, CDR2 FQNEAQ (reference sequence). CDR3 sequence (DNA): TGTGCCAGCAGCCCGCCGCTAGCGGTAGGTTACGAGCAGTACTTC. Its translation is CASSPPLAVGYEQYF.

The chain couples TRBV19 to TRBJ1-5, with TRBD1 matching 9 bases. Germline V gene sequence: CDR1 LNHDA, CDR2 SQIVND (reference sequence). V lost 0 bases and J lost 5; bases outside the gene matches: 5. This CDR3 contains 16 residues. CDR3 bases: TGTGCCAGTAGTATAGAGCCGACAGGGGGTTATCAGCCCCAGCATTTT. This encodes CASSIEPTGGYQPQHF.

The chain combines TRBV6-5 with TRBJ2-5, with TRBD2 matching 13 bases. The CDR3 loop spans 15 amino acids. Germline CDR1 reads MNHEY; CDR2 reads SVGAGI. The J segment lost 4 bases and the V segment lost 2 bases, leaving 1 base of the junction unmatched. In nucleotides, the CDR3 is TGTGCCAGCAGTTACGGGACTAGCGGGACAGAGACCCAGTACTTC. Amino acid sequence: CASSYGTSGTETQYF.

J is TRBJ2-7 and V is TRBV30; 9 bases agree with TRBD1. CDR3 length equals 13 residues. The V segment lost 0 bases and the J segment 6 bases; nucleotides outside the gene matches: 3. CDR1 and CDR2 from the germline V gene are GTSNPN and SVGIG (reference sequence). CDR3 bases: TGTGCCTGGAGTGTCGTGGACAGGGGCGAGCAGTACTTC. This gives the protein CAWSVVDRGEQYF.

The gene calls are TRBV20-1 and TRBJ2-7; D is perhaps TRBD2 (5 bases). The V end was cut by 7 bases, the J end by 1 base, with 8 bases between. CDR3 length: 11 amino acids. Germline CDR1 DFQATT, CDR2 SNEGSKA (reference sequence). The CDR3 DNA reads TGCAGTGTCCTAGCTTCCTACGAGCAGTACTTC. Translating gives CSVLASYEQYF.

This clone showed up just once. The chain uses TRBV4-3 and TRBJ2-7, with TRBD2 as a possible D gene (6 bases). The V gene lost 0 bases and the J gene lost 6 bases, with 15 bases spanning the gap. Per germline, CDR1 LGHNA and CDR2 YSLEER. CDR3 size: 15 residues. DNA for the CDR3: TGCGCCAGCAGCCAAGATGGAGGGCCCCTACCCGAGCAGTACTTC. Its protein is CASSQDGGPLPEQYF.

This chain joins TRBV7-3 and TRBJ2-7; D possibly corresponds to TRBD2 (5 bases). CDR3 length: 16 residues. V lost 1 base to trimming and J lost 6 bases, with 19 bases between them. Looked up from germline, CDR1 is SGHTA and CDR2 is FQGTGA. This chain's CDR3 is CASSLMGSGGYSEQYF. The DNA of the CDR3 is TGTGCCAGCAGCTTAATGGGGAGCGGAGGTTACAGCGAGCAGTACTTC.

CDR3 DNA: TGTGCCAGCAGCTTAAGAGACTCAAACACCGGGGAGCTGTTTTTT. This codes for CASSLRDSNTGELFF. The chain employs TRBV7-8 and TRBJ2-2; no definite D call. Trimming left V 2 bases short and J 2 bases short, with 9 bases between. Germline V lookup: CDR1 SGHVS, CDR2 FQNEAQ. The CDR3 consists of 15 residues.

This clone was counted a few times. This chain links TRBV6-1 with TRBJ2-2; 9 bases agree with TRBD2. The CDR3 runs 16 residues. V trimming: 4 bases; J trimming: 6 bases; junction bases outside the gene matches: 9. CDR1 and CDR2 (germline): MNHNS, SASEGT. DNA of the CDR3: TGTGCCAGCAGTGGCGCGGGACTAGCCTCATCCGGGGAGCTGTTTTTT. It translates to CASSGAGLASSGELFF.

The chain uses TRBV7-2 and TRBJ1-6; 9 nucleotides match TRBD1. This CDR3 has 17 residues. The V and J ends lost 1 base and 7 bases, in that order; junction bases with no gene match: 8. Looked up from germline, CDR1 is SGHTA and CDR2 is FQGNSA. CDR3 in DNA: TGTGCCAGCAGCTTAGACAGGGGGCTGATGAGGAATTCACCCCTCCACTTT. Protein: CASSLDRGLMRNSPLHF. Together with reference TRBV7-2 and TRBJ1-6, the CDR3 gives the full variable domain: GAGVSQSPSNKVTEKGKDVELRCDPISGHTALYWYRQSLGQGLEFLIYFQGNSAPDKSGLPSDRFSAERTGGSVSTLTIQRTQQEDSAVYLCASSLDRGLMRNSPLHFGNGTRLTVT.

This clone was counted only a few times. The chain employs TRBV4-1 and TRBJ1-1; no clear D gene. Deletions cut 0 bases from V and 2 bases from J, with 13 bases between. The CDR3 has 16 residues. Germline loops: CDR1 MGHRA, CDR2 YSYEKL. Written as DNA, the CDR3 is TGCGCCAGCAGCCAAGAATGGGCGGGATCCAACACTGAAGCTTTCTTT. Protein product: CASSQEWAGSNTEAFF.

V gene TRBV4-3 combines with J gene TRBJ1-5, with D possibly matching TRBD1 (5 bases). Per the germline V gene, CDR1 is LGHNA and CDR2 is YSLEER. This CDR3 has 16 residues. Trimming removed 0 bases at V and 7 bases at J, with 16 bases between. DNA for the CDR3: TGCGCCAGCAGCCAAGATTGGGGGGGGGTCGGGCAGCCCCAGCATTTT. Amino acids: CASSQDWGGVGQPQHF.